This TCR beta chain was observed in a study of T-cell reconstitution after alpha-beta-depleted transplantation in children. The CDR3 sequence is 16 residues long. Trimming removed 2 bases at V and 4 bases at J, with 15 bases between. General study points: T-cell counts and diversity at one year following transplant were attributed mainly to newly produced T cells.

Unique molecular identifiers featured in how the TCRbeta library was prepared. In TCRdb, the PCR reads were re-called with MiXCR into one record per CDR3 protein. The profile shows about 250,000 distinct CDR3 sequences, about 24% of them singletons. Comments on this clonotype: Its antigen remains unknown.

This clonotype was obtained from a female patient younger than 10 who had a stem cell transplant for congenital amegakaryocytic thrombocytopenia, so the T cells may come from the graft donor. The source was PBMCs, mostly from graft donor cells, collected 360 days after TCRalphabeta/CD19-depleted stem cell transplant. V and J are TRBV12-3 or TRBV12-4 and TRBJ1-5; D is perhaps TRBD1 (5 bases). The CDR3 protein is CASSLRDSAYNQPQHF. CDR3 DNA sequence: TGTGCCAGCAGTTTACGGGACTCCGCTTATAATCAGCCCCAGCATTTT.